This TCR beta chain was recovered during a study of blood T cell repertoires in COVID-19. Original processing notes: Estimation of nucleated cell counts relied on the amplification of reference gene primers. Some clones are missing from TCRdb's copy, which holds only in-frame ones; the method was immunoSEQ multiplex PCR. V, J and clone size are taken as reported in that table, and D and trimming were inferred from the DNA itself. The sample has under 300,000 clones; around 85% are singletons. The material sequenced was peripheral blood. The receptor was isolated from a man in his fifties or sixties with acute or convalescent COVID-19.

DNA of the CDR3: TGTGCCATCACAGACACCGGGAACTCACCCCTCCACTTT. Residues: CAITDTGNSPLHF. The rearrangement links TRBV10-3 to TRBJ1-6; no clear D. Germline CDR1 ENHRY, CDR2 SYGVKD. Trimming shortened V by 7 bases and J by 10 bases, and 14 bases separated the two germline ends. The CDR3 runs to 13 residues.